This T cell receptor beta chain was identified during a study of beta chain features in type 1 diabetes. Study-wide points: Reduced insertions and increased deletions marked VDJ junctions in type 1 diabetes patients. Over-representation of high TCR-expressing cells was a possible consequence of cDNA sequencing.

Every single donor gave one heparinised blood draw, and these averaged about 110 mL. Comments on this clone: Its antigen is unknown.

As every portion of the isolated RNA was reverse transcribed, the sequencing read expressed TCRB transcripts. Clones were read by immunoSEQ multiplex PCR, and TCRdb kept only the in-frame ones, dropping some. The table lists under 800,000 clones, about a sixth of them singletons. Source material: naive CD4+ T cells from blood. The receptor was derived from a young man in good health.

The CDR3 sequence is CASRPGLAKADTQYF. The CDR3 nucleotides read TGTGCCAGCAGGCCGGGACTCGCAAAGGCAGATACGCAGTATTTT. This chain connects TRBV28 to TRBJ2-3; a possible D gene is TRBD2 (6 bases). CDR1 is MDHEN and CDR2 is SYDVKM in the germline V gene. The CDR3 runs to 15 residues. V was pared by 6 bases and J by 4 bases, with 17 bases between.